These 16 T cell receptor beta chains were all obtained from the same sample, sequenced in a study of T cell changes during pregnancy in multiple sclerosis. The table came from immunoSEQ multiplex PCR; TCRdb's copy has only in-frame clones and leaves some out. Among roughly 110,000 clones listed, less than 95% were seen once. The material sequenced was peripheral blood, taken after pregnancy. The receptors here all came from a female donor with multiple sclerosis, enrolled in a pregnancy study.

The CDR3 sequence is CASSLTEVNQPQHF. Written as DNA, the CDR3 is TGTGCCAGCTCACTGACAGAGGTCAATCAGCCCCAGCATTTT. V is TRBV18 and J is TRBJ1-5, with D possibly matching TRBD1 (5 bases). The CDR3 is 14 residues long. V was cut by 4 bases and J by 3 bases, with 10 bases left in between. Per the germline V gene, CDR1 is KGHSH and CDR2 is LQKENI.

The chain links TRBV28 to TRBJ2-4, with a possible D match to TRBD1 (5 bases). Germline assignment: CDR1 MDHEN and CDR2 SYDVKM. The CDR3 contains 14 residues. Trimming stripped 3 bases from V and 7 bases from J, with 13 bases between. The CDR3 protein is CASSLQGERNIQYF. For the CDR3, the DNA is TGTGCCAGCAGTTTGCAGGGTGAAAGGAACATTCAGTACTTC.

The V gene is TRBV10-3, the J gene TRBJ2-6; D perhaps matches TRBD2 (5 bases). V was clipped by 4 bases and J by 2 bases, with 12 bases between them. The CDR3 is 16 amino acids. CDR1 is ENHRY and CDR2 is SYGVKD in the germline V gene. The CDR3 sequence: CAISVRDLAGANVLTF. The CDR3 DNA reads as TGTGCCATCAGTGTGAGGGATTTGGCTGGGGCCAACGTCCTGACTTTC.

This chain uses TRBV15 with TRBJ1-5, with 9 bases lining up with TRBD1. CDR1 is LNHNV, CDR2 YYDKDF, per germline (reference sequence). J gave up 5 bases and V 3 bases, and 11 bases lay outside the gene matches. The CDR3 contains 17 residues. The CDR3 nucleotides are TGTGCCACCAGCAGCAAAGGAGGCGGACAGGGGTATCAGCCCCAGCATTTT. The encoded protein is CATSSKGGGQGYQPQHF.

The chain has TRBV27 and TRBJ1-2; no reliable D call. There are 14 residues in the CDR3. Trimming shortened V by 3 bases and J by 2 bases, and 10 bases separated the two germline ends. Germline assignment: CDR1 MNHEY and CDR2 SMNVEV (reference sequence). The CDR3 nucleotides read TGTGCCAGCAGTTTTTCAGGCGGGAACTATGGCTACACCTTC. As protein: CASSFSGGNYGYTF.

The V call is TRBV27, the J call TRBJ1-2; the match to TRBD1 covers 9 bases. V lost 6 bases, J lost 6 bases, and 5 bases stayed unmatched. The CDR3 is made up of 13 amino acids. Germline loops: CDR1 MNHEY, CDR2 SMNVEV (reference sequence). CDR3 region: CASSRDRVDGYTF. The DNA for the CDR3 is TGTGCCAGCAGCCGGGACAGGGTTGATGGCTACACCTTC.

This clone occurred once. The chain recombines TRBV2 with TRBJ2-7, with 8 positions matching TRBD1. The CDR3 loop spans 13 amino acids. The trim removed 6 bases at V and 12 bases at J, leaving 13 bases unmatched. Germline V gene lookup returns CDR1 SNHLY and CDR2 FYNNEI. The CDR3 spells CASRPRDRFSVYF. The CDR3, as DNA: TGTGCCAGCAGGCCCCGGGACAGGTTCTCTGTGTACTTC.

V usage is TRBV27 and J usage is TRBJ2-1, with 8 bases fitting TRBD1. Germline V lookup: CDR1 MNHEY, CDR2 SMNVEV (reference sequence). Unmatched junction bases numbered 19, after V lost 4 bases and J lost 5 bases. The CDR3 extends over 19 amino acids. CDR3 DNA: TGTGCCAGCAGTTCCTGGACAGGGCAGGACAAACCCCCTCACAATGAGCAGTTCTTC. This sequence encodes CASSSWTGQDKPPHNEQFF.

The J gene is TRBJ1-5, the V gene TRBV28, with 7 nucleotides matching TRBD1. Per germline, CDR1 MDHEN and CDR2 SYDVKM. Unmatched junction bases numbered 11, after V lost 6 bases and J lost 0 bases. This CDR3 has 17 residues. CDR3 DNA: TGTGCCAGCAGCTCCAACAGGGGTGGCATTAGCAATCAGCCCCAGCATTTT. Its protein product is CASSSNRGGISNQPQHF.

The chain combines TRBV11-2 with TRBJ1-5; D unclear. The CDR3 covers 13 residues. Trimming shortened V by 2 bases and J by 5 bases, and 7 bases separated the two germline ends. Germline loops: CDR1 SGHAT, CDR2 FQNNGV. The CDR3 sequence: CASSLYGDQPQHF. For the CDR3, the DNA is TGTGCCAGCAGCTTATATGGAGATCAGCCCCAGCATTTT.

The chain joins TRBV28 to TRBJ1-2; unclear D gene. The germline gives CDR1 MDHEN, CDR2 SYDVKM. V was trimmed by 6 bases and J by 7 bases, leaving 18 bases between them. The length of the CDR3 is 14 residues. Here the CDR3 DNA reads TGTGCCAGCAGAACCCTAGTAGGCAAAGCTGGCTACACCTTC. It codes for CASRTLVGKAGYTF.

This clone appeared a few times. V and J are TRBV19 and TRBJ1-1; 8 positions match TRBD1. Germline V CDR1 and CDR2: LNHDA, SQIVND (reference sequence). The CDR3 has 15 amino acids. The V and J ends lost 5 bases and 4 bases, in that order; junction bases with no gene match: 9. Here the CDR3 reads CASSPLDRAVTEAFF. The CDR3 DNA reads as TGTGCCAGTAGTCCTCTGGACAGGGCGGTCACTGAAGCTTTCTTT. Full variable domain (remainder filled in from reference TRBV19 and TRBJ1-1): DGGITQSPKYLFRKEGQNVTLSCEQNLNHDAMYWYRQDPGQGLRLIYYSQIVNDFQKGDIAEGYSVSREKKESFPLTVTSAQKNPTAFYLCASSPLDRAVTEAFFGQGTRLTVV.

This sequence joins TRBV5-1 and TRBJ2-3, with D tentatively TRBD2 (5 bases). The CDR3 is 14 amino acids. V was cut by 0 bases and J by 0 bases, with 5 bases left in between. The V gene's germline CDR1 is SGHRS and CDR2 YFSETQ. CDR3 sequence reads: CASSLAGSTDTQYF. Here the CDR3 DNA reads TGCGCCAGCAGCTTGGCGGGAAGCACAGATACGCAGTATTTT.

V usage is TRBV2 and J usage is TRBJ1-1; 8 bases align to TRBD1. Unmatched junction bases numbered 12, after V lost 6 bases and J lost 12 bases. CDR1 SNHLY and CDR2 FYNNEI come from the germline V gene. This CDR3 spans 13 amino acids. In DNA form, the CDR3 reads TGTGCCAGCAGAGGACAGGGCCGAGCTGGAACTTTCTTT. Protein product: CASRGQGRAGTFF.

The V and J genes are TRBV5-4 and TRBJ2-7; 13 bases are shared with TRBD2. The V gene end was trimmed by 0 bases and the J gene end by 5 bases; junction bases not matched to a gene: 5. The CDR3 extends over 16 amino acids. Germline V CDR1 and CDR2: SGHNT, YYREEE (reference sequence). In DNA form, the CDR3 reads TGTGCCAGCAGCTTGGGCGGACTAGCGGGGGCTAACGAGCAGTACTTC. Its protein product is CASSLGGLAGANEQYF.

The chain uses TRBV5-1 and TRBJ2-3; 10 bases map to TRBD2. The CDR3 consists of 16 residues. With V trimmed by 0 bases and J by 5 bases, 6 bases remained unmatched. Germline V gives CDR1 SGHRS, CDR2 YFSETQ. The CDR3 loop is CASSLGLAGIVDTQYF. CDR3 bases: TGCGCCAGCAGCTTGGGACTAGCGGGCATCGTAGATACGCAGTATTTT. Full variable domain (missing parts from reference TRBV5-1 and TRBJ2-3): KAGVTQTPRYLIKTRGQQVTLSCSPISGHRSVSWYQQTPGQGLQFLFEYFSETQRNKGNFPGRFSGRQFSNSRSEMNVSTLELGDSALYLCASSLGLAGIVDTQYFGPGTRLTVL.